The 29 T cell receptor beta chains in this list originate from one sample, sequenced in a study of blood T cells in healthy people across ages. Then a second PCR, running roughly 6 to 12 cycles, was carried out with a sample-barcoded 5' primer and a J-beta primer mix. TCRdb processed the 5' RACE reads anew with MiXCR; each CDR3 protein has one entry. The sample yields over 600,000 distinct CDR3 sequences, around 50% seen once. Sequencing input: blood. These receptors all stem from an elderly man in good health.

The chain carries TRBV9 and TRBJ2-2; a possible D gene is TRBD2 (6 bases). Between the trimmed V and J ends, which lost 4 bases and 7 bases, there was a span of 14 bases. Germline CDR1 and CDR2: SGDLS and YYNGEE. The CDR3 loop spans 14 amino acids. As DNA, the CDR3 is TGTGCCAGCAGCCCCTTCGGTAGCGGCGGGGAGCTGTTTTTT. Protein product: CASSPFGSGGELFF.

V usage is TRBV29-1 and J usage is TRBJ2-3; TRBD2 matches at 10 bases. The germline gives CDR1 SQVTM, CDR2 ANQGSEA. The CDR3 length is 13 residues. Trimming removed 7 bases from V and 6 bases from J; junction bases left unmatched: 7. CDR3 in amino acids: CSAQLAGRDTQYF. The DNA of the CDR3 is TGCAGCGCCCAACTAGCGGGAAGGGATACGCAGTATTTT.

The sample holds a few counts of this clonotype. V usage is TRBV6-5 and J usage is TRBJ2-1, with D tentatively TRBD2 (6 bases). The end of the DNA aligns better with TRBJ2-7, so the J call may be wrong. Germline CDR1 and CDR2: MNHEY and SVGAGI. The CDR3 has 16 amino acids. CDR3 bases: TGTGCCAGCAGTCTATCCCGGGGACTTTCCTACAATGAGCAGTACTTC. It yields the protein CASSLSRGLSYNEQYF.

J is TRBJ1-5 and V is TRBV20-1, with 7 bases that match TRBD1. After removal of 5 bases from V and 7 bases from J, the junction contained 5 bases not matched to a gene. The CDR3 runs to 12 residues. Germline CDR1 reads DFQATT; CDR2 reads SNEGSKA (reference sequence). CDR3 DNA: TGCAGTGCTGACAGGGTCCAGCAGCCCCAGCATTTT. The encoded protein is CSADRVQQPQHF.

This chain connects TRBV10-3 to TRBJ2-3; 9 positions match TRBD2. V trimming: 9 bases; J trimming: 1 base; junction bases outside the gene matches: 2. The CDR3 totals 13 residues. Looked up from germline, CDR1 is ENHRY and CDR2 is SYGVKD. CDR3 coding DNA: TGTGCCATTAGGACTAGCGGCACAGATACGCAGTATTTT. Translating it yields CAIRTSGTDTQYF.

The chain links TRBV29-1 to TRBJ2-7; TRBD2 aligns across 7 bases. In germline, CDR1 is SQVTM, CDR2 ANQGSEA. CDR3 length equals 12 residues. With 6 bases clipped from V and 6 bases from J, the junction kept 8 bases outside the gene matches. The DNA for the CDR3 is TGCAGCGTCCTGAGCGGGATGAGCGAGCAGTACTTC. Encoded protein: CSVLSGMSEQYF.

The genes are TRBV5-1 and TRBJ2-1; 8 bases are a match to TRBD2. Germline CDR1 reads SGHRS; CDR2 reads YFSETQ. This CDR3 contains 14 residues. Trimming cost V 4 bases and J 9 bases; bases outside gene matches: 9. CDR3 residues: CASSANSGVGEQFF. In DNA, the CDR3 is TGCGCCAGCAGCGCAAATAGCGGGGTAGGTGAGCAGTTCTTC.

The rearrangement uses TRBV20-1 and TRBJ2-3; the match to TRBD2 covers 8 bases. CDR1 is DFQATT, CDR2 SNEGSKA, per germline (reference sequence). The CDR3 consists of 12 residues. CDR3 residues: CGAGANTDTQYF. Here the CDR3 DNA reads TGCGGAGCGGGAGCCAACACAGATACGCAGTATTTT.

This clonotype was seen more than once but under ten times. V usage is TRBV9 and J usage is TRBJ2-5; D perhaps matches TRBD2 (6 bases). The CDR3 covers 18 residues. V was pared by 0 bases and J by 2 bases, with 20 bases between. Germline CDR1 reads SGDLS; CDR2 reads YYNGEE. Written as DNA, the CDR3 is TGTGCCAGCAGCGTAGCCCCCCTCGGTAGCGGTCTTCAAGAGACCCAGTACTTC. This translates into CASSVAPLGSGLQETQYF.

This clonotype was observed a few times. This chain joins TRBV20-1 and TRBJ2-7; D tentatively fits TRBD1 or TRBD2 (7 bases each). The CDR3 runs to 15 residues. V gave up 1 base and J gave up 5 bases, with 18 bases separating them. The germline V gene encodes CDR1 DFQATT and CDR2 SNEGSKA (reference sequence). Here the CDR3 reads CSARGSGGGFDEQYF. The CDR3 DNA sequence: TGCAGTGCTAGAGGATCAGGGGGAGGGTTTGACGAGCAGTACTTC.

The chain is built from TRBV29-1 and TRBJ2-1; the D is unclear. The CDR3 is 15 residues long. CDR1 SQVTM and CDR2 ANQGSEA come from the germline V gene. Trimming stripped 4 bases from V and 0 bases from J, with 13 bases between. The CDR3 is CSVGSATNSYNEQFF. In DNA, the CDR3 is TGCAGCGTTGGTTCAGCTACAAACTCCTACAATGAGCAGTTCTTC.

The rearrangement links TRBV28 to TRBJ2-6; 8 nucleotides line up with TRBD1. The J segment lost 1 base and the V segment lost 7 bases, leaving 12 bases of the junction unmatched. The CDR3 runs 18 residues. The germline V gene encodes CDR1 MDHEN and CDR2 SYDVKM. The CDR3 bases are TGTGCCAGCATTTCCCTCAGGGGACAGGTATCTGGGGCCAACGTCCTGACTTTC. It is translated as CASISLRGQVSGANVLTF.

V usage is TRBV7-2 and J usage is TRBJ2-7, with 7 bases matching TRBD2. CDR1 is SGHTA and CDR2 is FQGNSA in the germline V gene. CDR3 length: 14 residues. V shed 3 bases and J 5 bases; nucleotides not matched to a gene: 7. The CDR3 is CASSFGGGPNEQYF. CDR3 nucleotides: TGTGCCAGCAGCTTTGGGGGAGGGCCTAACGAGCAGTACTTC.

The CDR3 DNA sequence: TGTGCCAGCAGCTCGTACCGGGACAGTGCCCTAGCGGGGACTTACAATGAGCAGTACTTC. Its protein is CASSSYRDSALAGTYNEQYF. J is TRBJ2-7 and V is TRBV7-9; TRBD2 agrees at 9 bases. Germline CDR1 reads SEHNR; CDR2 reads FQNEAQ (reference sequence). The CDR3 runs to 20 residues. With 4 bases clipped from V and 7 bases from J, the junction kept 26 bases outside the gene matches.

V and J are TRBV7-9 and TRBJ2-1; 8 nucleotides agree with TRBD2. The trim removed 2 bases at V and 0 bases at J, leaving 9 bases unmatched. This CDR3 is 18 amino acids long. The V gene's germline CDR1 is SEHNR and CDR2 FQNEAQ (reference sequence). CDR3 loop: CASSLWGAGALSYNEQFF. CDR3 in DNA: TGTGCCAGCAGCTTATGGGGAGCGGGGGCCCTCTCCTACAATGAGCAGTTCTTC.

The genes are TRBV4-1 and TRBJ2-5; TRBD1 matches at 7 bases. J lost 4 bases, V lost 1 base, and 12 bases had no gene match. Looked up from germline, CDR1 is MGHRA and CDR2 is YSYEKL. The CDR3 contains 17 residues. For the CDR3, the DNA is TGCGCCAGCAGCCAAGTGGTCACAGGGGTTGGTGGAGAGACCCAGTACTTC. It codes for CASSQVVTGVGGETQYF.

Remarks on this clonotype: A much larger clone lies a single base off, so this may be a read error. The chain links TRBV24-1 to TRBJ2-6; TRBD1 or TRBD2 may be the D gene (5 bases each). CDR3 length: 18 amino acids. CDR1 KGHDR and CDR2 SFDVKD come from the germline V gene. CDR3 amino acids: CATGDFRDLSQGANVLTF. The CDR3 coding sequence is TGTGCCACCGGTGACTTCCGGGACCTATCGCAGGGGGCCAACGTCCTGACTTTC.

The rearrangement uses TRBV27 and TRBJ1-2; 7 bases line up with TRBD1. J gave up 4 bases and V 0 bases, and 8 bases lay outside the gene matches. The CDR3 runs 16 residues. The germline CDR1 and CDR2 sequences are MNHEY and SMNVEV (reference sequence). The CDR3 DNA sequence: TGTGCCAGCAGTTTATCTCGGGGGACAGCCTCCTATGGCTACACCTTC. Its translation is CASSLSRGTASYGYTF.

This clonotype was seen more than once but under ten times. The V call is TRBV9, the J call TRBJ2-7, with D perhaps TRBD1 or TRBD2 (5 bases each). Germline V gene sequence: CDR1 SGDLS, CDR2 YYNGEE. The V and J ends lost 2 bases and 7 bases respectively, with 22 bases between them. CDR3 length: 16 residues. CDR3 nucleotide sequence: TGTGCCAGCAGCGTCGAACAGGACTCGCTGTACAATGAGCAGTACTTC. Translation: CASSVEQDSLYNEQYF.

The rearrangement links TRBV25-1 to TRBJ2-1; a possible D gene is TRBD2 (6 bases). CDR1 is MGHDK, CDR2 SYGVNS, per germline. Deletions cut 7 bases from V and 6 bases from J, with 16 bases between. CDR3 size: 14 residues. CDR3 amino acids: CASTSTGASNEQFF. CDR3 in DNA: TGTGCCAGCACGTCTACGGGAGCTTCCAATGAGCAGTTCTTC.

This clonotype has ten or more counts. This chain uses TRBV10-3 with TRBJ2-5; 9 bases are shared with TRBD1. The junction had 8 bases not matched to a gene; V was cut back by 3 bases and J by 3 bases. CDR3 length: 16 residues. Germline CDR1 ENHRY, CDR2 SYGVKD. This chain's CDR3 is CAISDSWTGAKETQYF. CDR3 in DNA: TGTGCCATCAGTGATTCTTGGACAGGGGCAAAAGAGACCCAGTACTTC.

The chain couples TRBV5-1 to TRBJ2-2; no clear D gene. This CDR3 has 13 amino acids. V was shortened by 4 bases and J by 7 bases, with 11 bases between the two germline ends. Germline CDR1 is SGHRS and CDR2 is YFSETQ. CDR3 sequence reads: CASSLSDGGELFF. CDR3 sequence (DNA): TGCGCCAGCAGCCTCTCGGACGGCGGGGAGCTGTTTTTT.

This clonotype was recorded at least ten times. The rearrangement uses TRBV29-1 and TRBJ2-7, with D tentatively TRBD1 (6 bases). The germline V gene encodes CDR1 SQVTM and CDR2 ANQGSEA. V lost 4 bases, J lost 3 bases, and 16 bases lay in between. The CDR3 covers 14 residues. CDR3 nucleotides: TGCAGCGTTGTAATGTGGGACAAGGACTACGAGCAGTACTTC. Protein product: CSVVMWDKDYEQYF.

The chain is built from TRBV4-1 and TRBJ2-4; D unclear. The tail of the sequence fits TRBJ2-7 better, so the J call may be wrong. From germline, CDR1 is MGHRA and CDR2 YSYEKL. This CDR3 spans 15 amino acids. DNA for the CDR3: TGCGCCAGCAGCCAAGAAAGAAGCTTGGTTTACGAGCAGTACTTC. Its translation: CASSQERSLVYEQYF.

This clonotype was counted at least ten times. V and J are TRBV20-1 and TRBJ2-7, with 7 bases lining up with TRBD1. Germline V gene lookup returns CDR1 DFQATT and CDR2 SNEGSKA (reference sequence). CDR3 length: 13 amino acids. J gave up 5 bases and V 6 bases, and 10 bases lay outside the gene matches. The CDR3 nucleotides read TGCAGTGCCCCGGGACAGCGTGGACACGAGCAGTACTTC. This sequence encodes CSAPGQRGHEQYF.

The CDR3 reads CAISVTDRADYGYTF. The CDR3 bases are TGTGCCATCAGTGTGACGGACAGGGCGGACTATGGCTACACCTTC. This chain links TRBV10-3 with TRBJ1-2, with 8 bases that match TRBD1. CDR1 is ENHRY and CDR2 is SYGVKD in the germline V gene. The J segment lost 3 bases and the V segment lost 4 bases, leaving 7 bases of the junction unmatched. CDR3 size: 15 residues.

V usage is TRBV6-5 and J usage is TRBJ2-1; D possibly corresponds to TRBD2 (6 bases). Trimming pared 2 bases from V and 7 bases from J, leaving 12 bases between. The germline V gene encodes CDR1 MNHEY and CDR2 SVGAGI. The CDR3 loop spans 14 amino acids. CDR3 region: CASSYAGLRNEQFF. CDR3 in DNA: TGTGCCAGCAGTTACGCGGGACTTAGGAATGAGCAGTTCTTC.

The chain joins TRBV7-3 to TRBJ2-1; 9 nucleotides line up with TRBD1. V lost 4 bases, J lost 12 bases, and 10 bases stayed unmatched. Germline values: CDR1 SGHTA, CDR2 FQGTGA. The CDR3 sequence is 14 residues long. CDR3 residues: CASSSLPDRGVQFF. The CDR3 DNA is TGTGCCAGCAGCTCCCTGCCAGACAGGGGGGTGCAGTTCTTC.

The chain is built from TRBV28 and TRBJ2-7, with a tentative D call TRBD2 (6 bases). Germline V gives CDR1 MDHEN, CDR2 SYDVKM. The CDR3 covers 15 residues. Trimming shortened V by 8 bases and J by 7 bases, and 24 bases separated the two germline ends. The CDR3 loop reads CASFGSGSEGNEQYF. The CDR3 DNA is TGTGCCAGCTTCGGGAGCGGCTCAGAAGGCAATGAGCAGTACTTC.